A single sample gave rise to the 27 T cell receptor beta chains below, sequenced in a study of tumor-infiltrating lymphocytes in primary liver carcinoma. The tissue used was unsorted bulk material of about 19-33 mg. RNA and DNA were co-extracted from it with the AllPrep DNA/RNA mini kit. Reverse transcription of approximately 0.55 ug total RNA with a constant-region primer produced TCR beta cDNA. Slightly modified ARM-PCR with three nested multiplex PCR rounds yielded TCR beta libraries. The two initial PCR rounds, approximately 10 cycles each, used TRBV1-TRBV30 forward and C-beta reverse primers. TCRdb reanalysed the multiplex PCR reads using MiXCR and keeps one entry per CDR3 protein. The sample holds 100,000 to 150,000 distinct CDR3 sequences; 50% to 80% are singletons and the top ten take 8.4%. The sample consisted of liver tumor tissue from sampling region 3. Subset denoted: tumor region T3, left-lateral pole. All receptors come from a woman in her fifties or sixties with primary liver carcinoma and hepatitis B virus infection.

In regard to this clonotype: Mismatch with germline at one junction end may stem from a read error. V and J are TRBV6-2 or TRBV6-3 and TRBJ1-1; D is ambiguous. Looked up from germline, CDR1 is MNHEY and CDR2 is SVGEGT. The CDR3 length is 14 residues. The CDR3 reads CVSRRILLNTEAFF. The CDR3 DNA follows: TGTGTCAGCCGGCGCATTTTACTGAACACTGAAGCTTTCTTT.

To note about this clonotype: Since no conserved phenylalanine or tryptophan closes the CDR3, a read error is the likely cause. The chain is built from TRBV11-1 and TRBJ2-3; D is possibly TRBD2 (6 bases). The germline V gene encodes CDR1 SGHAT and CDR2 FQDESV (reference sequence). The CDR3 spans 19 residues. This CDR3 is CASSLRVPTIGRATDTQYL. The CDR3 nucleotides are TGTGCCAGCAGCTTAAGGGTCCCTACTATCGGGAGAGCGACAGATACACAGTATCTT.

Turning to this clonotype: A much larger clone differs from this one at a single base, so this may be a read error. V is TRBV30 and J is TRBJ2-5, with D unclear. V dropped 0 bases and J dropped 6 bases, with 14 bases sitting between them. The CDR3 extends over 14 amino acids. Germline V gives CDR1 GTSNPN, CDR2 SVGIG (reference sequence). This CDR3 is CAWSVLRAQQTQYF. The CDR3, as DNA: TGTGCCTGGAGTGTACTCCGCGCTCAACAGACCCAGTACTTC.

This clonotype was seen at least ten times. This sequence joins TRBV30 and TRBJ2-5; D is unresolved. Trimming took 3 bases from V and 4 from J, leaving 9 bases between them. This CDR3 has 12 amino acids. Germline V gene data show CDR1 as GTSNPN and CDR2 as SVGIG (reference sequence). CDR3 residues: CAWSDNVETQYF. The CDR3 DNA follows: TGTGCCTGGAGCGATAACGTAGAGACCCAGTACTTC. Full variable domain (outside the CDR3, taken from reference TRBV30 and TRBJ2-5): SQTIHQWPATLVQPVGSPLSLECTVEGTSNPNLYWYRQAAGRGLQLLFYSVGIGQISSEVPQNLSASRPQDRQFILSSKKLLLSDSGFYLCAWSDNVETQYFGPGTRLLVL.

As regards this clonotype: At one of its ends the junction is not consistent with the germline gene, which may arise from a read error. CDR3 in amino acids: CASLRSVAGTQYF. The CDR3 DNA is TGTGCCAGTCTCCGGTCGGTTGCAGGTACGCAATATTTT. This rearrangement joins TRBV7-9 to TRBJ2-3; the D is unclear. This CDR3 comprises 13 residues. Germline V gene lookup returns CDR1 SEHNR and CDR2 FQNEAQ (reference sequence).

Of note for this clonotype: Compared with germline, one end of the junction differs, possibly owing to a read error. The rearrangement links TRBV12-5 to TRBJ2-1; a possible D gene is TRBD2 (6 bases). The CDR3 loop spans 13 amino acids. Looked up from germline, CDR1 is LGHNT and CDR2 is FRNRAP. The CDR3 coding sequence is TGCGTTAGTGGCCGAGGGACTTTCAATGAGCAGTTCTTC. It is translated as CVSGRGTFNEQFF.

As regards this clonotype: Germline and junction disagree at one end, which may indicate a read error. J is TRBJ1-1 and V is TRBV6-1; tentatively, D is TRBD1 (6 bases). The CDR3 extends over 14 amino acids. Germline V CDR1 and CDR2: MNHNS, SASEGT. The CDR3 reads CASSQGQTNTGAFF. In nucleotides, the CDR3 is TGTGCCAGCAGCCAGGGACAAACAAACACTGGAGCTTTCTTT.

V and J are TRBV28 and TRBJ2-7, with D possibly TRBD1 on 6 matching bases. V lost 5 bases and J lost 5, with 10 bases in between. Germline assignment: CDR1 MDHEN and CDR2 SYDVKM. The length of the CDR3 is 12 residues. The CDR3 sequence: CASSPRGNEQYF. In DNA form, the CDR3 reads TGTGCCAGCAGTCCCAGGGGAAACGAGCAGTACTTC.

J is TRBJ2-7 and V is TRBV5-1; D is perhaps TRBD1 or TRBD2 (5 bases each). The CDR3 extends over 14 amino acids. Trimming shortened V by 0 bases and J by 11 bases, and 18 bases separated the two germline ends. CDR1 and CDR2 (germline): SGHRS, YFSETQ. CDR3 protein: CASSLDRLDYEKYF. DNA for the CDR3: TGCGCCAGCAGCTTGGACAGGCTTGACTATGAGAAGTACTTC.

V and J are TRBV7-8 and TRBJ2-1, with D perhaps matching TRBD2 (6 bases). From germline, CDR1 is SGHVS and CDR2 FQNEAQ. Between the trimmed V and J ends, which lost 3 bases and 10 bases, there was a span of 25 bases. The CDR3 is 17 residues long. Here the CDR3 reads CASSLSPSGRIRKEQFF. The CDR3 DNA follows: TGTGCCAGCAGCTTGTCCCCTAGTGGGAGGATTAGGAAAGAGCAGTTCTTC.

This clonotype was counted at least ten times. The rearrangement uses TRBV5-6 and TRBJ1-4; D gene uncertain. The V end lost 4 bases, the J end lost 2 bases, and 9 bases lay between the germline ends. CDR3 length: 14 amino acids. Germline loops: CDR1 SGHDT, CDR2 YYEEEE. CDR3 residues: CASSGRATNEKLFF. CDR3 in DNA: TGTGCCAGCAGCGGCCGGGCCACTAATGAAAAACTGTTTTTT.

Details on this clonotype: Because it lacks the conserved phenylalanine or tryptophan at the end, this CDR3 is likely a read error. The V gene is TRBV11-2, the J gene TRBJ2-5, with a weak D call TRBD1 (5 bases). From germline, CDR1 is SGHAT and CDR2 FQNNGV. The CDR3 length is 12 residues. Between the trimmed V and J ends, which lost 8 bases and 7 bases, there was a span of 14 bases. CDR3 sequence: CASGLPDTTQYL. The CDR3 DNA follows: TGTGCCAGCGGCCTCCCGGACACGACCCAGTACCTC.

In its sample, this clonotype was seen a few times. This could be a read error, since a much larger clone is one nucleotide away. This rearrangement joins TRBV12-3 or TRBV12-4 to TRBJ2-1; D is perhaps TRBD1 (6 bases). The CDR3 has 15 amino acids. The CDR3 region is CASSLETGPYSEQFF. The CDR3 DNA reads as TGTGCCAGCAGTTTAGAGACAGGACCCTACAGTGAGCAGTTCTTC.

In regard to this clonotype: One base away lies a much larger clone, so this may be a sequencing read error. The chain combines TRBV6-1 with TRBJ1-2; TRBD1 matches 7 bases. The CDR3 loop spans 13 amino acids. Per the germline V gene, CDR1 is MNHNS and CDR2 is SASEGT. DNA for the CDR3: TGTACCAGCAGTGACCGTTACAGGGGTGGCTACACCTTC. Amino acids: CTSSDRYRGGYTF.

Note on this clonotype: A junction end diverges from the germline sequence, so it may reflect a read error. The chain has TRBV29-1 and TRBJ2-7; 7 bases fit TRBD2. CDR1 and CDR2 from the germline V gene are SQVTM and ANQGSEA. The CDR3 runs to 13 residues. The CDR3 DNA reads TGCAGCGTTGAACCTAGCGGCACCTACGATCAGTACTTC. This codes for CSVEPSGTYDQYF.

This sequence joins TRBV28 and TRBJ2-3; 7 nucleotides agree with TRBD2. The germline V gene has CDR1 MDHEN and CDR2 SYDVKM. V shed 3 bases and J 5 bases; nucleotides not matched to a gene: 5. The CDR3 has 14 amino acids. This CDR3 is CASSFVGGRDTQYF. CDR3 bases: TGTGCCAGCAGTTTTGTGGGAGGGCGAGATACGCAGTATTTT.

This clonotype was counted ten times or more. CDR3 region: CASKASNSYNEQFF. CDR3 nucleotide sequence: TGTGCCAGCAAAGCTTCGAACTCCTACAATGAGCAGTTCTTC. The V call is TRBV28, the J call TRBJ2-1, with D hard to call. The V end lost 7 bases, the J end lost 0 bases, and 10 bases lay between the germline ends. This CDR3 is 14 amino acids long. The germline V gene has CDR1 MDHEN and CDR2 SYDVKM. Based on the CDR3 plus reference TRBV28 and TRBJ2-1, the full variable domain is DVKVTQSSRYLVKRTGEKVFLECVQDMDHENMFWYRQDPGLGLRLIYFSYDVKMKEKGDIPEGYSVSREKKERFSLILESASTNQTSMYLCASKASNSYNEQFFGPGTRLTVL.

The chain carries TRBV12-3 or TRBV12-4 and TRBJ1-2, with D maybe TRBD1 (6 bases). The CDR3 is 16 residues long. V lost 7 bases, J lost 5 bases, and 23 bases lay in between. The CDR3 loop reads CASNFSSSGGGYGYTF. CDR3 nucleotide sequence: TGTGCCAGCAATTTCTCCTCCTCGGGGGGCGGGTATGGCTACACCTTC.

This clonotype was counted between two and nine times. The rearrangement links TRBV13 to TRBJ2-6; TRBD1 agrees at 8 bases. Germline V CDR1 and CDR2: PRHDT, FYEKMQ (reference sequence). The CDR3 is made up of 18 amino acids. J was trimmed by 2 bases and V by 5 bases; bases with no gene match: 11. CDR3 loop: CASSLVWTGMAGANVLTF. The CDR3, as DNA: TGTGCCAGCAGCCTAGTGTGGACAGGGATGGCTGGGGCCAACGTCCTGACTTTC.

As concerns this clonotype: A junction end diverges from the germline sequence, so it may reflect a read error. The chain uses TRBV4-2 and TRBJ2-7, with 7 positions matching TRBD2. CDR3 length equals 15 residues. Germline loops: CDR1 LGHNA, CDR2 YNFKEQ. The DNA for the CDR3 is TGTGCCAGCAACCAAGAGGCGGGAGAGCAGTACGAGCAATACTTC. Translated, it gives CASNQEAGEQYEQYF.

In this sample, this clonotype turned up many times. The rearrangement joins TRBV6-1 to TRBJ2-1, with D unresolved. With 3 bases removed from V and 6 bases from J, the gap between germline ends came to 9 bases. Germline-derived CDR1 and CDR2 are MNHNS and SASEGT. CDR3 length equals 13 residues. CDR3 in amino acids: CASSESRVNEQFF. The CDR3 DNA is TGTGCCAGCAGTGAGAGCCGCGTCAATGAGCAGTTCTTC.

This clonotype was recorded many times. The chain recombines TRBV5-1 with TRBJ2-1; D gene ambiguous. CDR3 size: 16 residues. Trimming removed 0 bases at V and 1 base at J, with 11 bases between. The germline gives CDR1 SGHRS, CDR2 YFSETQ. The CDR3 loop is CASSLVGSRSYNEQFF. The CDR3 nucleotides read TGCGCCAGCAGCTTGGTGGGGTCTAGGTCCTACAATGAGCAGTTCTTC.

This clonotype has ten or more counts. The V and J genes are TRBV4-1 and TRBJ1-1; D ambiguous. The CDR3 runs 14 residues. In germline, CDR1 is MGHRA, CDR2 YSYEKL. Between the trimmed V and J ends, which lost 1 base and 8 bases, there was a span of 14 bases. CDR3 DNA: TGCGCCAGCAGCCAAGTCCGCGGGCAGCCAGAAGCTTTCTTT. It yields the protein CASSQVRGQPEAFF.

Comments on this clonotype: Being one base from a much bigger clone, this may be a read error. The rearrangement joins TRBV4-1 to TRBJ2-4; 8 bases match TRBD2. This CDR3 spans 17 amino acids. V lost 0 bases to trimming and J lost 3 bases; unmatched junction nucleotides: 7. Germline CDR1 and CDR2: MGHRA and YSYEKL. The CDR3 nucleotides are TGCGCCAGCAGCCAAGATGGGGCGGGAGGAGTCAAAAACATTCAGTACTTC. As protein: CASSQDGAGGVKNIQYF.

Concerning this clonotype: This could be a read error, since a much larger clone is one nucleotide away. The V gene is TRBV12-3 or TRBV12-4, the J gene TRBJ2-2; 9 nucleotides align to TRBD2. The CDR3 has 16 residues. The CDR3 region is CVSSTRGRANTGELFF. CDR3 DNA sequence: TGTGTCAGCAGCACCCGCGGGAGGGCGAACACCGGGGAGCTGTTTTTT.

The sample holds many counts of this clonotype. V usage is TRBV5-4 and J usage is TRBJ2-6; 13 nucleotides align to TRBD2. This CDR3 is 19 amino acids long. V gave up 4 bases and J gave up 0 bases; unmatched junction bases: 7. The germline V gene has CDR1 SGHNT and CDR2 YYREEE (reference sequence). The CDR3 DNA reads TGTGCCAGCAGCCAGGGGGGGACTAGCGGGAACTCTGGGGCCAACGTCCTGACTTTC. Protein: CASSQGGTSGNSGANVLTF.

For this clonotype: This could be a read error, since a much larger clone is one nucleotide away. The chain is built from TRBV12-3 or TRBV12-4 and TRBJ2-3; D uncertain. The CDR3 covers 12 residues. Trimming shortened V by 5 bases and J by 4 bases, and 7 bases separated the two germline ends. The CDR3: CASSIDADTQYF. Here the CDR3 DNA reads TGTGCCAGCAGTATCGACGCAGATACGCAGTATTTT.